A single sample gave rise to the 2 T cell receptor beta chains below, sequenced in a study of beta chain features in type 1 diabetes (dated by TCRdb to between 2018 and 2020). The protocol used for the library was the immunoSEQ multiplex PCR assay. The High Capacity cDNA Reverse Transcription Kit was used to reverse transcribe all of the isolated RNA, meaning that expressed TCRB transcripts were what got sequenced. TCRdb re-hosts the immuneACCESS table, in-frame sequences only. Its copies lack some clones; in the studies checked, an unresolved V gene accounts for under half of them, and the cause for the rest is not known. Within this sample are about 660,000 clones, with about 14% of them counted one time only. The ten largest clones capture nearly 0.04% of the sample. Paper-wide results and their limitations: A moderate but significant shortening of TCRB CDR3 length was observed in type 1 diabetes patients in all four CD4+ subsets.

Their cognate antigens are unknown. The specimen sequenced was naive CD4+ T cells from blood. This specimen's cell subset or site label, interpreted: true naive CD4+ T cells. The origin of the receptors is a man aged 18 to 30 with type 1 diabetes.

The gene calls are TRBV30 and TRBJ2-5; 10 bases map to TRBD2. V lost 5 bases to trimming and J lost 4 bases; unmatched junction nucleotides: 7. Germline CDR1 reads GTSNPN; CDR2 reads SVGIG (reference sequence). The CDR3 contains 14 residues. The CDR3 DNA reads TGTGCCTGGGGAGTAGCGGGAGGCAGAGAGACCCAGTACTTC. Its translation is CAWGVAGGRETQYF.

The J gene is TRBJ2-3, the V gene TRBV28, with D hard to call. Trimming cost V 4 bases and J 8 bases, with 10 bases left between them. This CDR3 region has 12 residues. The germline V gene encodes CDR1 MDHEN and CDR2 SYDVKM. The CDR3 DNA sequence: TGTGCCAGCAGTTCCAGCCCTGGTACGCAGTATTTT. Protein product: CASSSSPGTQYF.